This T cell receptor beta chain came from a study of post-analysis software for immune sequencing data. Across the whole study: Clinical courses comprised relapsing-remitting, secondary progressive and progressive-relapsing multiple sclerosis.

Libraries were made from TCR beta cDNA, and they carried unique molecular identifiers. One entry per CDR3 protein, called by TCRdb with MiXCR from the PCR reads. The sample holds around 700,000 distinct CDR3 sequences, 59% seen once. From germline, CDR1 is SQVTM and CDR2 ANQGSEA. The CDR3 runs 14 residues. Whole-study findings and limits: A handful of TRBV segments appeared more often in patients than in controls, and TRBV5-6, TRBV5-1 and TRBV20-1 were among these. Relative to controls, patients with multiple sclerosis showed significantly lower normalized Chao1 diversity.

Details on this clonotype: No antigen is known for it.

Sequences were obtained from blood. This clonotype was sampled from a girl aged 2-10 years with multiple sclerosis. The chain uses TRBV29-1 and TRBJ2-5; 8 positions match TRBD2. The J call may be faulty, since TRBJ2-7 better matches the DNA end. CDR3 DNA sequence: TGCAGCGTTGACGGCAGCGGGAGTCTCAACGAGCAGTACTTC. Protein sequence: CSVDGSGSLNEQYF.